This is a list of T cell receptor beta chains from one sample in a study of post-analysis software for immune sequencing data. One entry per CDR3 protein, called by TCRdb with MiXCR from the PCR reads. The sample yields roughly 430,000 distinct CDR3 sequences, roughly 38% seen once. Sample: blood. The receptors come from a girl aged 2 to 9 with multiple sclerosis. CDR3s include the opening cysteine and the closing phenylalanine or tryptophan. Each record gives: D gene, J gene, CDR3 length, clone size, V gene, CDR3 protein, CDR3 DNA. A D gene is named only where the DNA matches it firmly. Clone size is given for some rows only: seen once, a few or many times, or a class if the clone is expanded.

TRBD1 TRBJ2-5 14 few TRBV7-9 CASSTRDRVSVQYF TGTGCCAGCAGCACCCGGGACAGGGTTTCCGTGCAGTACTTC
NA TRBJ1-1 12 NA TRBV29-1 CSVWWQGTEAFF TGCAGCGTTTGGTGGCAGGGGACTGAAGCTTTCTTT
NA TRBJ2-1 14 few TRBV20-1 CSAGGTSRPNEQFF TGCAGTGCTGGGGGTACGAGCAGGCCCAATGAGCAGTTCTTC
NA TRBJ2-6 16 few TRBV2 CASSEDSGLGANVLTF TGTGCCAGCAGTGAGGATTCGGGACTTGGGGCCAACGTCCTGACTTTC
NA TRBJ1-2 15 NA TRBV28 CASSTPDGTNYGYTF TGTGCCAGCAGTACCCCGGACGGCACTAACTATGGCTACACCTTC
TRBD2 TRBJ2-7 19 few TRBV5-4 CASRQGLAPNGGSSYEQYF TGTGCCAGCAGGCAGGGACTAGCGCCGAACGGCGGGAGCTCCTACGAGCAGTACTTC
NA TRBJ2-1 15 NA TRBV5-1 CASSGILGSYNEQFF TGCGCCAGCAGCGGCATACTTGGGTCCTACAATGAGCAGTTCTTC
TRBD2 TRBJ2-3 15 NA TRBV20-1 CSAPQAGVGTDTQYF TGCAGTGCCCCTCAAGCGGGGGTGGGCACAGATACGCAGTATTTT
TRBD1 TRBJ1-3 15 NA TRBV11-2 CASSLHRQGRNTIYF TGTGCCAGCAGCTTACATCGACAGGGGAGGAACACCATATATTTT
TRBD2 TRBJ2-1 17 once TRBV14 CASSQALGLAGSYEQFF TGTGCCAGCAGCCAAGCGCTCGGACTAGCGGGTTCGTATGAGCAGTTCTTC
NA TRBJ2-5 17 NA TRBV9 CASSVVPVGGGQETQYF TGTGCCAGCAGCGTAGTACCCGTAGGTGGTGGCCAAGAGACCCAGTACTTC
TRBD2 TRBJ2-1 12 few TRBV12-3/TRBV12-4 CASSSSGGPSFF TGTGCCAGCAGTTCTAGCGGGGGGCCATCGTTCTTC
NA TRBJ1-1 17 NA TRBV4-1 CASSQDRETERGTEAFF TGCGCCAGCAGCCAAGATCGGGAAACAGAGAGGGGTACTGAAGCTTTCTTT
TRBD1 TRBJ1-1 12 once TRBV13 CASSLRTGWAFF TGTGCCAGCAGCCTGAGGACAGGGTGGGCTTTCTTT
NA TRBJ2-7 13 many TRBV12-3/TRBV12-4 CASSFGGSYEQYF TGTGCCAGCAGCTTCGGGGGCTCCTACGAGCAGTACTTC
NA TRBJ1-5 15 NA TRBV12-3/TRBV12-4 CASSRNTGRYQPQHF TGTGCCAGCAGCCGCAATACAGGGAGGTATCAGCCCCAGCATTTT
TRBD1 TRBJ2-7 13 NA TRBV20-1 CSALMTGGGEQYF TGCAGTGCCCTGATGACAGGGGGAGGGGAGCAGTACTTC